This T cell receptor (beta chain) appears in the sequencing data of a study of Graves' ophthalmopathy and Graves' hyperthyroidism. The overall study: Before any treatment was given, at initial diagnosis, peripheral blood was collected. The study, taken as a whole, reports: A roughly 76% specificity and 85% to 90% sensitivity were achieved by a 13-signature model that separated ophthalmopathy from stable hyperthyroidism.

Investigators amplified TCR beta CDR3 regions from RNA transcripts. First-round RT-PCR relied on HTBI primers, and a second-round multiplex PCR came next. TCRdb fed the multiplex PCR reads into MiXCR, producing one record per CDR3 protein. The sample includes about 410,000 distinct CDR3 sequences, roughly 18% of them seen just once. Clinical symptoms, serum thyroxine, TRAb, thyroid ultrasound and orbital computed tomography determined diagnosis. It was from under 13 ml of fresh peripheral blood that the PBMCs came. This clonotype showed up many times. Antigen: not known. Trimming took off 6 bases at V and 2 bases at J, with 29 bases between the two ends. The CDR3 has 19 amino acids. The germline V gene has CDR1 MDHEN and CDR2 SYDVKM.

The clonotype was recovered from a woman younger than 30 with Graves' ophthalmopathy. Sequenced input: peripheral blood. V gene TRBV28 combines with J gene TRBJ2-7; D is perhaps TRBD1 (6 bases). In DNA, the CDR3 is TGTGCCAGCAGCCGAACCCTGGGTCTGACAGGAGCTATCCCCTACGAGCAGTACTTC. As protein: CASSRTLGLTGAIPYEQYF.